These 5 T cell receptor beta chains came from one sample sequenced in a study of shared clonotypes between healthy human individuals. Assay used: immunoSEQ multiplex PCR; TCRdb lists only in-frame clones, some missing. The sample includes about 2.4 million clones, 90% to 95% of them seen just once. The sample was naive CD4+ T cells sorted from blood. As for subset: CD45RA+ positively selected. These receptors were obtained from a man between 18 and 35 years old in good health.

The chain uses TRBV6-6 and TRBJ1-3; 9 bases are shared with TRBD1. Per germline, CDR1 MNHNY and CDR2 SVGAGI (reference sequence). This CDR3 has 16 residues. V shed 0 bases and J 5 bases; nucleotides not matched to a gene: 5. DNA of the CDR3: TGTGCCAGCAGTTACTCGACACAGGGGGCGAGAAACACCATATATTTT. It codes for CASSYSTQGARNTIYF.

The genes are TRBV5-1 and TRBJ2-7; D possibly corresponds to TRBD1 (7 bases). The CDR3 spans 14 residues. Germline loops: CDR1 SGHRS, CDR2 YFSETQ. Trimming removed 4 bases from V and 2 bases from J, with 13 bases in between. This chain's CDR3 is CASSTQGGTYEQYF. CDR3 sequence (DNA): TGCGCCAGCAGCACTCAGGGGGGAACCTACGAGCAGTACTTC.

The chain recombines TRBV28 with TRBJ2-4; TRBD1 aligns across 7 bases. The CDR3 covers 15 residues. V shed 3 bases and J 6 bases; nucleotides not matched to a gene: 8. Germline V CDR1 and CDR2: MDHEN, SYDVKM. The CDR3 is CASSLVDRDGNIQYF. The DNA for the CDR3 is TGTGCCAGCAGTTTGGTTGACAGGGACGGAAACATTCAGTACTTC. Full variable domain (outside the CDR3, taken from reference TRBV28 and TRBJ2-4): DVKVTQSSRYLVKRTGEKVFLECVQDMDHENMFWYRQDPGLGLRLIYFSYDVKMKEKGDIPEGYSVSREKKERFSLILESASTNQTSMYLCASSLVDRDGNIQYFGAGTRLSVL.

The chain joins TRBV19 to TRBJ1-1; D is ambiguous. V was cut by 4 bases and J by 2 bases, with 14 bases left in between. The CDR3 has 15 amino acids. Germline CDR1 and CDR2: LNHDA and SQIVND (reference sequence). For the CDR3, the DNA is TGTGCCAGTAGTACCCCCGGAGGGTACAACACTGAAGCTTTCTTT. It is translated as CASSTPGGYNTEAFF.

CDR3 protein: CASSLGGGEQPQHF. CDR3 DNA: TGTGCCAGCAGCTTGGGGGGAGGAGAGCAGCCCCAGCATTTT. The gene calls are TRBV5-6 and TRBJ1-5, with no clear D. Trimming took off 0 bases at V and 7 bases at J, with 11 bases between the two ends. The CDR3 spans 14 residues. The germline V gene encodes CDR1 SGHDT and CDR2 YYEEEE.